This is a list of T cell receptor beta chains from one sample in a study of blood T cell repertoires in COVID-19. Profiling relied on immunoSEQ multiplex PCR, and the TCRdb table lists in-frame clones only, not all of them. The sample shows 120,000 or so clones, around 77% of them seen only once. The sample taken for sequencing was peripheral blood. These receptors came from a human donor in a cohort sampled during active COVID-19. CDR3s include the opening cysteine and the closing phenylalanine or tryptophan. D genes are given only for firm matches. Rows give clone size only sometimes, using once, few, many, or a class for an expanded clone.

clone size: .
V gene: TRBV3-1/TRBV3-2
D gene: TRBD1
J gene: TRBJ2-7
CDR3 protein: CASSQEGQGTGHEQYF
CDR3 DNA: TGTGCCAGCAGCCAAGAAGGACAAGGGACAGGGCACGAGCAGTACTTC

clone size: .
V gene: TRBV5-1
D gene: .
J gene: TRBJ1-1
CDR3 protein: CASSLLRGNTEAFF
CDR3 DNA: TGCGCCAGCAGCTTGCTCCGCGGAAACACTGAAGCTTTCTTT

clone size: .
V gene: TRBV29-1
D gene: TRBD1
J gene: TRBJ2-1
CDR3 protein: CSVGGTGVSYNEQFF
CDR3 DNA: TGCAGCGTTGGTGGGACAGGGGTCTCCTACAATGAGCAGTTCTTC

clone size: once
V gene: TRBV6-5
D gene: TRBD1
J gene: TRBJ2-7
CDR3 protein: CASSNRGAPYEQYF
CDR3 DNA: TGTGCCAGCAGTAACAGGGGAGCCCCCTACGAGCAGTACTTC

clone size: .
V gene: TRBV4-1
D gene: .
J gene: TRBJ1-1
CDR3 protein: CASSHTGANTEAFF
CDR3 DNA: TGCGCCAGCAGCCACACGGGAGCGAACACTGAAGCTTTCTTT

clone size: .
V gene: TRBV7-9
D gene: .
J gene: TRBJ1-1
CDR3 protein: CASSLLTTEAFF
CDR3 DNA: TGTGCCAGCAGCTTATTAACTACTGAAGCTTTCTTT

clone size: .
V gene: TRBV7-6
D gene: .
J gene: TRBJ2-7
CDR3 protein: CASSSQGSSLYEQYF
CDR3 DNA: TGTGCCAGCAGCTCCCAGGGGTCCTCACTCTACGAGCAGTACTTC

clone size: .
V gene: TRBV6-6
D gene: .
J gene: TRBJ1-1
CDR3 protein: CASLRNLNTEAFF
CDR3 DNA: TGTGCCAGCCTCAGGAACTTGAACACTGAAGCTTTCTTT

clone size: .
V gene: TRBV5-6
D gene: .
J gene: TRBJ2-3
CDR3 protein: CASSLPGTDTQYF
CDR3 DNA: TGTGCCAGCAGCTTGCCGGGCACAGATACGCAGTATTTT

clone size: .
V gene: TRBV6-1
D gene: TRBD1
J gene: TRBJ1-1
CDR3 protein: CASSEHWTGGADTEAFF
CDR3 DNA: TGTGCCAGCAGTGAACATTGGACAGGGGGCGCCGACACTGAAGCTTTCTTT